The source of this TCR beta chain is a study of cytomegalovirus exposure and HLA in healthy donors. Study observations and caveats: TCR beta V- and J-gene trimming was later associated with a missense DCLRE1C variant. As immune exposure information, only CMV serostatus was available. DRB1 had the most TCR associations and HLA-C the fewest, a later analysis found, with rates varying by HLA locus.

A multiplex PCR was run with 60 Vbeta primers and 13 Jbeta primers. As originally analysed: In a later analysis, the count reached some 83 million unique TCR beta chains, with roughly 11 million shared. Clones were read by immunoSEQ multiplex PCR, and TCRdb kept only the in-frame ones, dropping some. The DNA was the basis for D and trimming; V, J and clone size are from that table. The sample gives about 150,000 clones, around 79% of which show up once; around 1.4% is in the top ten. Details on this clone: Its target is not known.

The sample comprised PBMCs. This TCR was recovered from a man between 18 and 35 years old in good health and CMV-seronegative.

CDR3 sequence: CASSLTSATPLSSYNEQFF. In DNA form, the CDR3 reads TGTGCCAGCAGCTTGACTAGCGCTACCCCCTTAAGCTCCTACAATGAGCAGTTCTTC. The rearrangement joins TRBV7-6 to TRBJ2-1; TRBD2 aligns across 8 bases. Germline CDR1 reads SGHVS; CDR2 reads FNYEAQ. This CDR3 comprises 19 residues. The trim removed 3 bases at V and 0 bases at J, leaving 13 bases unmatched.